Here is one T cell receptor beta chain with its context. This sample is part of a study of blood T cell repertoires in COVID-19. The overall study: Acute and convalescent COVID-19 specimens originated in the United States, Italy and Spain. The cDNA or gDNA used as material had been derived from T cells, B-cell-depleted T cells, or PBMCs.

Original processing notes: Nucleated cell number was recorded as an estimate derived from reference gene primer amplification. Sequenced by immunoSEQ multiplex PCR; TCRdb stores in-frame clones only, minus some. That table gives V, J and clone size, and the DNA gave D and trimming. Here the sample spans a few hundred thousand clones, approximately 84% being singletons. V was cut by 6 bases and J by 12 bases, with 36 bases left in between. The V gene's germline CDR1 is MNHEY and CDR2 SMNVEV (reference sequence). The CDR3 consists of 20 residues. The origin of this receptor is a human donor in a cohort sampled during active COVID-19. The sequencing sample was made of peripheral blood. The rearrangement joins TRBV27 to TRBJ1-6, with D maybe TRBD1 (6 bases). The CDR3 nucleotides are TGTGCCAGCAGACCAATTAGGACAGCGTTCCGTGGGACCCATCTTCAACCCCTCCACTTT. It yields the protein CASRPIRTAFRGTHLQPLHF.